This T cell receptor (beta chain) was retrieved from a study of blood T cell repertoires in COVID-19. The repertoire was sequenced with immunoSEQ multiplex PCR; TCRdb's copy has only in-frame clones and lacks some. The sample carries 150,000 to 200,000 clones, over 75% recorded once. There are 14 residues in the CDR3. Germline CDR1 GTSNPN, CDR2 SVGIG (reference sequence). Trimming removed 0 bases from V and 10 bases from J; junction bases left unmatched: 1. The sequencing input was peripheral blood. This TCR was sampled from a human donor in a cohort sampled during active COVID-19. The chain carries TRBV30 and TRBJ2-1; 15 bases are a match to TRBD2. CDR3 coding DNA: TGTGCCTGGAGTGTCGGACTAGCGGGGGGGGAGCAGTTCTTC. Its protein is CAWSVGLAGGEQFF.